Listed here are 5 T cell receptor beta chains from one sample, sequenced in a study of OX40 agonist ivuxolimab in advanced cancers. The method was immunoSEQ multiplex PCR; TCRdb's version includes in-frame clones alone and lacks a portion of them. The data hold about 79,000 clones, with 75% to 95% observed a single time. The sample here was CD4+ or CD8+ T cells sorted from blood, taken in a trial of the OX40 agonist ivuxolimab. All receptors come from an adult with an advanced solid tumor such as melanoma, head and neck, liver or kidney cancer.

The chain carries TRBV29-1 and TRBJ2-5; either TRBD1 or TRBD2 may fit D (5 bases each). V was cut by 4 bases and J by 4 bases, with 16 bases left in between. Germline CDR1 and CDR2: SQVTM and ANQGSEA. The CDR3 contains 14 residues. This CDR3 is CSVVSGTSVETQYF. The CDR3 DNA follows: TGCAGCGTTGTCTCAGGGACCAGTGTAGAGACCCAGTACTTC.

This sequence joins TRBV18 and TRBJ2-7; 11 bases map to TRBD2. Germline V gives CDR1 KGHSH, CDR2 LQKENI. Trimming took 3 bases from V and 1 from J; bases not matched to a gene: 8. The CDR3 has 17 amino acids. CDR3 nucleotide sequence: TGTGCCAGCTCACCGGAACCTAGCGGGAGGAAATCCTACGAGCAGTACTTC. Its translation: CASSPEPSGRKSYEQYF.

The chain couples TRBV2 to TRBJ1-2; D gene ambiguous. V lost 6 bases to trimming and J lost 4 bases, with 9 bases between them. CDR3 length: 12 residues. Germline V lookup: CDR1 SNHLY, CDR2 FYNNEI. The CDR3 reads CASSLETYGYTF. As DNA, the CDR3 is TGTGCCAGCAGCCTCGAAACCTATGGCTACACCTTC.

The chain has TRBV10-3 and TRBJ1-1, with 8 bases lining up with TRBD1. The V gene's germline CDR1 is ENHRY and CDR2 SYGVKD. The CDR3 totals 13 residues. V trimming: 2 bases; J trimming: 11 bases; junction bases outside the gene matches: 7. In DNA, the CDR3 is TGTGCCATCAGTGAGACCGACAGGGGAGGGGCTTTCTTT. Protein: CAISETDRGGAFF.

This CDR3 is CATSRPSGQGAYTIYF. The CDR3 DNA is TGTGCCACCAGCAGACCCTCGGGACAGGGGGCATACACCATATATTTT. This chain joins TRBV15 and TRBJ1-3, with 12 positions matching TRBD1. The germline gives CDR1 LNHNV, CDR2 YYDKDF (reference sequence). The CDR3 is 16 amino acids. The V gene end was trimmed by 2 bases and the J gene end by 8 bases; junction bases not matched to a gene: 7.